This entry describes one T cell receptor beta chain. The source of the sample is a study of shared clonotypes between healthy human individuals. Study-wide context: Aged 18 to 49, the donors were two women and a few men.

CDR3 size: 11 residues. The V gene's germline CDR1 is DFQATT and CDR2 SNEGSKA (reference sequence). V dropped 8 bases and J dropped 4; count of bases not matched to a gene: 4. Only in-frame clones appear in the TCRdb table, and some are missing; sequencing was by immunoSEQ multiplex PCR. Of some 2.4 million clones listed, 93% are singletons. The chain recombines TRBV20-1 with TRBJ2-5, with 7 positions matching TRBD2. The TCR was taken from a young man in good health. Some clones in this sample may be carry-over from other donors' samples. Sequencing was carried out using naive CD4+ T cells from PBMCs. The sample's subset: CD45RA+ positively selected. The CDR3 protein is CSPLAGETQYF. The CDR3 DNA reads TGCAGTCCCTTAGCGGGAGAGACCCAGTACTTC.